Below are 9 T cell receptor beta chains sequenced from a single sample in a study of blood T cell repertoires in COVID-19. Measured with immunoSEQ multiplex PCR; TCRdb has only the in-frame clones, and not every one. In the table there are around 300,000 clones, approximately 88% of which are singletons. The sequenced material came from PBMCs or T cells enriched from blood (not recorded which). These receptors were obtained from a woman in her forties who had recovered from COVID-19.

The sample holds one count of this clone. The chain links TRBV2 to TRBJ1-6, with 9 bases that match TRBD1. This CDR3 is 24 amino acids long. J lost 1 base, V lost 4 bases, and 26 bases had no gene match. Germline CDR1 reads SNHLY; CDR2 reads FYNNEI. The CDR3 is CASSVPRAESGQGWVGSYNSPLHF. Written as DNA, the CDR3 is TGTGCCAGCAGTGTCCCCCGTGCCGAATCGGGACAGGGATGGGTCGGGTCCTATAATTCACCCCTCCACTTT.

The genes are TRBV11-2 and TRBJ2-7; D call uncertain. The ends were cut back, 0 bases at V and 6 bases at J, with 3 bases in the middle. The CDR3 extends over 11 amino acids. CDR1 and CDR2 (germline): SGHAT, FQNNGV. CDR3 amino acids: CASSLEAEQYF. In DNA form, the CDR3 reads TGTGCCAGCAGCTTAGAGGCCGAGCAGTACTTC.

This chain joins TRBV19 and TRBJ1-2; D possibly corresponds to TRBD1 (6 bases). The V end lost 4 bases, the J end lost 0 bases, and 6 bases lay between the germline ends. From germline, CDR1 is LNHDA and CDR2 SQIVND (reference sequence). The CDR3 has 13 amino acids. The CDR3 protein is CASSRTANYGYTF. The CDR3 nucleotides are TGTGCCAGTAGTAGGACAGCTAACTATGGCTACACCTTC.

This chain links TRBV7-9 with TRBJ1-2, with TRBD1 identical over 9 bases. V dropped 0 bases and J dropped 5; count of bases not matched to a gene: 1. In germline, CDR1 is SEHNR, CDR2 FQNEAQ (reference sequence). The CDR3 extends over 14 amino acids. The CDR3 DNA sequence: TGTGCCAGCAGCTTAGCAGGACAGGGGTATGGCTACACCTTC. This gives the protein CASSLAGQGYGYTF. Together with reference TRBV7-9 and TRBJ1-2, the CDR3 gives the full variable domain: DTGVSQNPRHKITKRGQNVTFRCDPISEHNRLYWYRQTLGQGPEFLTYFQNEAQLEKSRLLSDRFSAERPKGSFSTLEIQRTEQGDSAMYLCASSLAGQGYGYTFGSGTRLTVV.

V is TRBV9 and J is TRBJ1-3; no definite D call. V lost 4 bases and J lost 0, with 11 bases in between. This CDR3 contains 15 residues. Germline loops: CDR1 SGDLS, CDR2 YYNGEE. For the CDR3, the DNA is TGTGCCAGCAGCCCCTTACTAGTCTCTGGAAACACCATATATTTT. Translated: CASSPLLVSGNTIYF.

The chain couples TRBV29-1 to TRBJ1-1; 7 bases map to TRBD1. Germline CDR1 is SQVTM and CDR2 is ANQGSEA. J was trimmed by 4 bases and V by 7 bases; bases with no gene match: 6. The CDR3 runs 12 residues. The CDR3, as DNA: TGCAGCGGGACGACAGGGCCCACTGAAGCTTTCTTT. The encoded protein is CSGTTGPTEAFF.

V gene TRBV11-2 combines with J gene TRBJ2-1, with D hard to call. This CDR3 contains 15 residues. Germline-derived CDR1 and CDR2 are SGHAT and FQNNGV. Trimming shortened V by 3 bases and J by 4 bases, and 13 bases separated the two germline ends. As DNA, the CDR3 is TGTGCCAGCAGCTTCGCGGCGAGGAAATACAATGAGCAGTTCTTC. Translated, it gives CASSFAARKYNEQFF. The whole variable domain, remainder taken from reference TRBV11-2 and TRBJ2-1, is EAGVAQSPRYKIIEKRQSVAFWCNPISGHATLYWYQQILGQGPKLLIQFQNNGVVDDSQLPKDRFSAERLKGVDSTLKIQPAKLEDSAVYLCASSFAARKYNEQFFGPGTRLTVL.

With regard to this clone: The same CDR3 also results from other DNA sequences found in this sample. The chain recombines TRBV7-9 with TRBJ1-4; TRBD1 matches 9 bases. Trimming took 5 bases from V and 7 from J; bases not matched to a gene: 5. The CDR3 totals 14 residues. From germline, CDR1 is SEHNR and CDR2 FQNEAQ (reference sequence). CDR3 region: CASSLGQGSEKLFF. The CDR3 DNA is TGTGCCAGCAGCCTCGGACAGGGGAGTGAAAAACTGTTTTTT.

This clone was detected only once. The chain couples TRBV4-3 to TRBJ1-5; D is unresolved. The germline V gene has CDR1 LGHNA and CDR2 YSLEER. The germline V and J ends were trimmed by 0 bases and 0 bases, with 9 bases remaining between them. The CDR3 consists of 16 residues. DNA of the CDR3: TGCGCCAGCAGCCAAGATAGAGGAAATAGCAATCAGCCCCAGCATTTT. This sequence encodes CASSQDRGNSNQPQHF.